The sequence of this T cell receptor beta chain was determined in a study of CD8 T cells in Susac syndrome. Overall study context: Sequencing included Susac syndrome patients, roughly six of them with active disease and under 10 in remission. Study outcomes and limitations: The Susac syndrome CD4+ T cell repertoires displayed no clonal expansion.

V was pared by 6 bases and J by 2 bases, with 13 bases between. CDR3 length equals 13 residues. Per the germline V gene, CDR1 is SQVTM and CDR2 is ANQGSEA. An input of roughly 0.5 to 1 ug of RNA was subjected to reverse transcription using random hexamers. Amplification of TCR beta CDR3 by immunoSEQ multiplex PCR spanned 54 Vbeta and 13 Jbeta. TCRdb used MiXCR to reprocess the immunoSEQ multiplex PCR reads, holding one entry per CDR3 protein. The data contain around 150,000 distinct CDR3 sequences, 95% of them seen just once; the ten biggest clones take up 0.13% to 0.15%. As to this clonotype: Antigen unknown.

The authors negatively isolated CD8+ and CD4+ T cells and FACS-enriched TEMRA cells. Specimen: CD4+ T cells from PBMCs. The rearrangement joins TRBV29-1 to TRBJ2-5; D uncertain. The TCR was taken from a human donor with Susac syndrome. In DNA, the CDR3 is TGCAGCGTCGGATCGTCTGGGCAAGAGACCCAGTACTTC. This codes for CSVGSSGQETQYF.